These 22 T cell receptor beta chains were all obtained from the same sample, sequenced in a study of graft-versus-host responses after intestinal transplantation. Using immunoSEQ multiplex PCR, the repertoire was profiled, and TCRdb retains in-frame clones only, with some absent. The sample carries 20,000 to 25,000 clones, 30% to 40% recorded once. Investigators plated roughly 200,000 CFSE-labeled responder cells together with roughly 200,000 irradiated stimulator cells labeled with violet dye. This specimen was alloreactive CD8+ T cells from a mixed lymphocyte reaction culture, taken before intestinal transplant. Sample subset: CFSE-low proliferating T cells sorted from approximately 6-day pre-transplant mixed lymphocyte reaction (GvH or HvG direction). The receptors shown here come from a human patient who received an intestinal transplant.

Only a few counts were recorded for this clone. The J gene is TRBJ2-3, the V gene TRBV9; either TRBD1 or TRBD2 may supply D (6 bases each). This CDR3 has 13 residues. Germline V gene data show CDR1 as SGDLS and CDR2 as YYNGEE. Trimming shortened V by 0 bases and J by 6 bases, and 8 bases separated the two germline ends. The CDR3 here is CASSVEGGDTQYF. CDR3 nucleotide sequence: TGTGCCAGCAGCGTAGAAGGGGGGGATACGCAGTATTTT.

This clone was seen more than once but under ten times. The V call is TRBV7-6, the J call TRBJ2-3; TRBD2 matches 9 bases. The germline V gene has CDR1 SGHVS and CDR2 FNYEAQ. The CDR3 extends over 17 amino acids. Losses at the gene ends were 4 bases for V and 2 bases for J; bases not matched to a gene: 10. The CDR3 nucleotides read TGTGCCAGCAGCTCCTTGCCCGGGACTAGCTCCACAGATACGCAGTATTTT. This translates into CASSSLPGTSSTDTQYF.

This clone was observed a few times. The chain is built from TRBV5-3 and TRBJ2-7; 9 nucleotides match TRBD1. TRBV5-3 is labeled an ORF, and its function is uncertain. The V segment lost 4 bases and the J segment 5 bases; nucleotides outside the gene matches: 10. The CDR3 contains 15 residues. For the CDR3, the DNA is TGTGCCAGAAGCACCAACCGGGACAGGGTCCACGAGCAGTACTTC. Amino acid sequence: CARSTNRDRVHEQYF.

The chain joins TRBV7-2 to TRBJ2-1; TRBD1 might be the D (6 bases). Germline lookup yields CDR1 SGHTA and CDR2 FQGNSA. CDR3 length equals 13 residues. Trimming pared 3 bases from V and 7 bases from J, leaving 10 bases between. The CDR3 loop reads CASSFGTRNEQFF. In DNA, the CDR3 is TGTGCCAGCAGCTTCGGGACAAGAAATGAGCAGTTCTTC.

By sample share, this clone is medium-sized (0.01 to 0.1%). The V and J genes are TRBV11-2 and TRBJ2-7; unclear D gene. The CDR3 sequence is 12 residues long. V lost 0 bases to trimming and J lost 7 bases, with 7 bases between them. The germline gives CDR1 SGHAT, CDR2 FQNNGV. The CDR3 here is CASSLELGEQYF. The CDR3 bases are TGTGCCAGCAGCTTAGAGCTCGGTGAGCAGTACTTC.

V is TRBV4-1 and J is TRBJ1-5; maybe TRBD1 (6 bases). Trimming cost V 4 bases and J 0 bases, with 16 bases left between them. This CDR3 spans 17 amino acids. Germline lookup yields CDR1 MGHRA and CDR2 YSYEKL. The CDR3 DNA is TGCGCCAGCAGCCTAGCACTGACAGGTCCTAGCAATCAGCCCCAGCATTTT. It specifies CASSLALTGPSNQPQHF.

V and J are TRBV27 and TRBJ2-7; D is ambiguous. The CDR3 extends over 12 amino acids. The germline V gene encodes CDR1 MNHEY and CDR2 SMNVEV (reference sequence). Trimming shortened V by 0 bases and J by 5 bases, and 5 bases separated the two germline ends. The CDR3 loop is CASSLSKNEQYF. The CDR3 region has the DNA TGTGCCAGCAGTTTATCGAAGAACGAGCAGTACTTC.

This rearrangement joins TRBV27 to TRBJ2-1; D not resolved. Germline V gives CDR1 MNHEY, CDR2 SMNVEV (reference sequence). Trimming cost V 0 bases and J 12 bases, with 6 bases left between them. This CDR3 is built from 11 residues. The CDR3: CASSLSGLQFF. The CDR3 region has the DNA TGTGCCAGCAGTTTATCAGGGTTGCAGTTCTTC.

V is TRBV27 and J is TRBJ2-1; D possibly uses TRBD1 or TRBD2 (5 bases each). Per germline, CDR1 MNHEY and CDR2 SMNVEV (reference sequence). CDR3 length: 15 amino acids. V shed 7 bases and J shed 2 bases, with 15 bases lying between them. The CDR3 loop is CASNRGANPYNEQFF. The CDR3 coding sequence is TGTGCCAGCAACCGAGGGGCAAATCCCTACAATGAGCAGTTCTTC.

The CDR3 region has the DNA TGTGCCAGCAGCGGATTAGCGGGAGGGAACACCGGGGAGCTGTTTTTT. Amino acid sequence: CASSGLAGGNTGELFF. V gene TRBV9 combines with J gene TRBJ2-2, with 10 bases lining up with TRBD2. J lost 1 base, V lost 3 bases, and 3 bases had no gene match. CDR3 length: 16 amino acids. The germline V gene has CDR1 SGDLS and CDR2 YYNGEE.

By sample share, this clone is medium-sized. The chain's CDR3 is CASSYLEGEQFF. The CDR3 DNA reads as TGTGCCAGCAGCTACCTCGAAGGGGAGCAGTTCTTC. The chain couples TRBV7-9 to TRBJ2-1, with D unresolved. The V and J ends lost 4 bases and 10 bases respectively, with 11 bases between them. CDR3 length: 12 amino acids. The germline gives CDR1 SEHNR, CDR2 FQNEAQ (reference sequence).

This CDR3 reads CASSLEGPYEQYF. The CDR3 DNA follows: TGTGCCAGCAGCTTAGAGGGACCCTACGAGCAGTACTTC. The chain joins TRBV7-2 to TRBJ2-7; perhaps D is TRBD1 or TRBD2 (5 bases each). V lost 1 base and J 2 bases, leaving 6 bases between the germline ends. Germline V gene data show CDR1 as SGHTA and CDR2 as FQGNSA. This CDR3 region has 13 residues.

This clone has a handful of counts. The chain links TRBV7-9 to TRBJ2-7; 8 nucleotides match TRBD2. V trimming: 0 bases; J trimming: 2 bases; junction bases outside the gene matches: 6. CDR1 is SEHNR and CDR2 is FQNEAQ in the germline V gene (reference sequence). The CDR3 spans 16 residues. CDR3 protein: CASSLAPGGPAYEQYF. CDR3 DNA sequence: TGTGCCAGCAGCTTAGCGCCGGGAGGGCCTGCCTACGAGCAGTACTTC.

The chain joins TRBV7-6 to TRBJ2-1, with TRBD1 matching over 9 bases. The CDR3 has 15 amino acids. Per germline, CDR1 SGHVS and CDR2 FNYEAQ. The trim removed 4 bases at V and 4 bases at J, leaving 5 bases unmatched. Here the CDR3 reads CASSSDRGIYNEQFF. In DNA, the CDR3 is TGTGCCAGCAGCTCTGACAGGGGGATTTACAATGAGCAGTTCTTC.

The rearrangement links TRBV6-6 to TRBJ2-7, with D perhaps TRBD1 (5 bases). This CDR3 has 13 amino acids. Germline CDR1 reads MNHNY; CDR2 reads SVGAGI (reference sequence). The V gene lost 2 bases and the J gene lost 4 bases, with 9 bases spanning the gap. CDR3 amino acids: CASSYDQGYEQYF. The CDR3 nucleotides read TGTGCCAGCAGTTACGACCAGGGTTACGAGCAGTACTTC.

This clone was counted once. The J gene is TRBJ2-2, the V gene TRBV18, with D unresolved. Trimming removed 2 bases from V and 1 base from J, with 5 bases in between. Looked up from germline, CDR1 is KGHSH and CDR2 is LQKENI. The CDR3 totals 14 residues. CDR3 loop: CASSPSGNTGELFF. DNA for the CDR3: TGTGCCAGCTCACCATCAGGGAACACCGGGGAGCTGTTTTTT.

This clone occurred once. V and J are TRBV2 and TRBJ1-5; D may be TRBD1 (5 bases). Per germline, CDR1 SNHLY and CDR2 FYNNEI. Between the trimmed V and J ends, which lost 7 bases and 4 bases, there was a span of 17 bases. The CDR3 sequence is 15 residues long. The CDR3 is CASKSGGLPNQPQHF. CDR3 DNA sequence: TGTGCCAGCAAATCGGGGGGGTTACCAAATCAGCCCCAGCATTTT.

Here the CDR3 DNA reads TGTGCCAGCAGGGAGCGGGACTTCCGCGATGAGCAGTTCTTC. Translated: CASRERDFRDEQFF. This chain joins TRBV28 and TRBJ2-1; 7 nucleotides align to TRBD2. Germline V CDR1 and CDR2: MDHEN, SYDVKM. The V and J ends lost 6 bases and 8 bases, in that order; junction bases with no gene match: 10. The CDR3 loop spans 14 amino acids.

This clone was observed a few times. The chain combines TRBV6-1 with TRBJ2-1, with 9 bases aligning to TRBD2. J lost 9 bases, V lost 3 bases, and 9 bases had no gene match. The CDR3 contains 15 residues. Germline V gives CDR1 MNHNS, CDR2 SASEGT. The CDR3 region is CASSDSGTSISEQFF. The DNA of the CDR3 is TGTGCCAGCAGTGACTCCGGGACTAGCATCAGTGAGCAGTTCTTC.

The chain employs TRBV27 and TRBJ1-1; D gene unclear. CDR1 is MNHEY, CDR2 SMNVEV, per germline (reference sequence). The CDR3 totals 14 residues. V was trimmed by 3 bases and J by 1 base, leaving 9 bases between them. This CDR3 reads CASSFGPGNTEAFF. The CDR3 DNA reads TGTGCCAGCAGTTTCGGTCCCGGGAACACTGAAGCTTTCTTT.

The chain joins TRBV4-3 to TRBJ1-2; D unclear. CDR3 length: 14 amino acids. The germline V gene has CDR1 LGHNA and CDR2 YSLEER. V dropped 4 bases and J dropped 3 bases, with 12 bases sitting between them. This chain's CDR3 is CASSREDGDYGYTF. The CDR3 DNA is TGCGCCAGCAGCCGGGAGGACGGGGACTATGGCTACACCTTC.

This clone was found a few times. The CDR3: CASSYDGSLDTQYF. CDR3 DNA: TGTGCCAGCAGTTACGATGGATCTTTAGATACGCAGTATTTT. The chain joins TRBV6-5 to TRBJ2-3; D not resolved. From germline, CDR1 is MNHEY and CDR2 SVGAGI. With 2 bases removed from V and 5 bases from J, the gap between germline ends came to 11 bases. The CDR3 runs to 14 residues.